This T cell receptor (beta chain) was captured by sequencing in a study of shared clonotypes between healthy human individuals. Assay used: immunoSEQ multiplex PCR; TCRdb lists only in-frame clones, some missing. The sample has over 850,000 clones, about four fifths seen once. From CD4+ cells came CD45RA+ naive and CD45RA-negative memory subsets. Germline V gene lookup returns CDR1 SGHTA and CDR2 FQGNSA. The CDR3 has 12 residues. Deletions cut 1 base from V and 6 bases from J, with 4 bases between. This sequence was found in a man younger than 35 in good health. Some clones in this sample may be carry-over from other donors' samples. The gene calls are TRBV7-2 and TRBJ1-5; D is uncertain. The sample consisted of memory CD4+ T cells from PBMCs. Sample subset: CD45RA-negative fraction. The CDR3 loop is CASSLGPQPQHF. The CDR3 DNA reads TGTGCCAGCAGCTTAGGTCCTCAGCCCCAGCATTTT. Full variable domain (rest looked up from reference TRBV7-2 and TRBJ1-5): GAGVSQSPSNKVTEKGKDVELRCDPISGHTALYWYRQSLGQGLEFLIYFQGNSAPDKSGLPSDRFSAERTGGSVSTLTIQRTQQEDSAVYLCASSLGPQPQHFGDGTRLSIL.